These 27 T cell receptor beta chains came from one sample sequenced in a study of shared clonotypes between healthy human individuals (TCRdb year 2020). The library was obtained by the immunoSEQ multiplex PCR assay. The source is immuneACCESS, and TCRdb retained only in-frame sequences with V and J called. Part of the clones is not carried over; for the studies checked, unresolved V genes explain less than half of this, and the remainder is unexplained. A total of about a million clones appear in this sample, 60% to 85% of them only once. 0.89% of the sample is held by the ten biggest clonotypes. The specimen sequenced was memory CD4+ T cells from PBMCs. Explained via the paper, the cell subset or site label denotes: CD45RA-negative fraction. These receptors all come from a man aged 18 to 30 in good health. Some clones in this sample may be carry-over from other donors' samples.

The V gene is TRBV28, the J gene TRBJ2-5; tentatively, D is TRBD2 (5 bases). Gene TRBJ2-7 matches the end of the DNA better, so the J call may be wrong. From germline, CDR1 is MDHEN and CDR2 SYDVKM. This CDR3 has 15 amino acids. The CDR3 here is CASSERTGVSYEQYF. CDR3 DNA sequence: TGTGCCAGCAGCGAGCGGACTGGGGTCTCCTACGAGCAGTACTTC.

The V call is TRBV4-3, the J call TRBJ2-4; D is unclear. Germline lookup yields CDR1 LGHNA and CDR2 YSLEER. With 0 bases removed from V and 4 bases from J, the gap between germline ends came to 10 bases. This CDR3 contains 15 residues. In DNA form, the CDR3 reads TGCGCCAGCAGCCAAGAAGTGGGAAGAAAAAACATTCAGTACTTC. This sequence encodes CASSQEVGRKNIQYF.

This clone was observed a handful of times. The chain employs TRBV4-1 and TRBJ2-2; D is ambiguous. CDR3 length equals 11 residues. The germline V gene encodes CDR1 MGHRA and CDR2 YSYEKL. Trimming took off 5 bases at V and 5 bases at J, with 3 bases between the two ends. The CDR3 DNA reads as TGCGCCAGCAGCAGTACCGGGGAGCTGTTTTTT. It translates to CASSSTGELFF.

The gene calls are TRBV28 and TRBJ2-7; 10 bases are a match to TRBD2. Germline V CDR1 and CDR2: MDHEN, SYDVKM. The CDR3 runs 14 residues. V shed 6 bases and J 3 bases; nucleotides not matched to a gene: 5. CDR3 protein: CASRDQREGYEQYF. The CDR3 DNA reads TGTGCCAGCAGGGATCAGCGGGAGGGCTACGAGCAGTACTTC. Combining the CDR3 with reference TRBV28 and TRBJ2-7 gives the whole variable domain DVKVTQSSRYLVKRTGEKVFLECVQDMDHENMFWYRQDPGLGLRLIYFSYDVKMKEKGDIPEGYSVSREKKERFSLILESASTNQTSMYLCASRDQREGYEQYFGPGTRLTVT.

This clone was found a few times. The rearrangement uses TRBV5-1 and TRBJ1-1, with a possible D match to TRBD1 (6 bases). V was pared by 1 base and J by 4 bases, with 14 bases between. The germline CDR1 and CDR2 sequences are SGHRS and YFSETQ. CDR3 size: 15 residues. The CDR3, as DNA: TGCGCCAGCAGCTTGTTACAGGGTTTCGGCACTGAAGCTTTCTTT. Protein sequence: CASSLLQGFGTEAFF.

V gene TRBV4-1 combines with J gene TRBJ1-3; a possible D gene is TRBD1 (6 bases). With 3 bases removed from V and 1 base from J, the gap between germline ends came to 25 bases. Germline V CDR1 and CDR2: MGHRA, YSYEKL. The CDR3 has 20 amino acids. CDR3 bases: TGCGCCAGCAGCCAGTGGGGACAAAAAGTGGGGGTCTCGTCTGGAAACACCATATATTTT. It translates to CASSQWGQKVGVSSGNTIYF.

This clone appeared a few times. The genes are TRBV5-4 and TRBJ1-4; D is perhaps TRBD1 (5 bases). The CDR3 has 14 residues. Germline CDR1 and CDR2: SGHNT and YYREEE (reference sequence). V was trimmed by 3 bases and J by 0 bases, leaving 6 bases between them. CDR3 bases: TGTGCCAGCAGCTCGACAGCAACTAATGAAAAACTGTTTTTT. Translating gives CASSSTATNEKLFF.

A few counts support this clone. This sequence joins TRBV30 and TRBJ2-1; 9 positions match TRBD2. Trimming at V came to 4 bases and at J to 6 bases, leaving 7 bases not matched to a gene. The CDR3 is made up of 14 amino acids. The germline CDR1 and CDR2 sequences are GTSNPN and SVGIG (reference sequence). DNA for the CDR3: TGTGCCTGGAAGGGGACTAGCTCTCGCAATGAGCAGTTCTTC. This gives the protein CAWKGTSSRNEQFF.

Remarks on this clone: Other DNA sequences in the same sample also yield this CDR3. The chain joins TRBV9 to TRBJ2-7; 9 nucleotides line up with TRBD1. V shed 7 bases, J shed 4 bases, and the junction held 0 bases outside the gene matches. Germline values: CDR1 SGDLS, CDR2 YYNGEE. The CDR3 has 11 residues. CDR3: CASGQGYEQYF. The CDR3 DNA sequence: TGTGCCAGCGGACAGGGGTACGAGCAGTACTTC.

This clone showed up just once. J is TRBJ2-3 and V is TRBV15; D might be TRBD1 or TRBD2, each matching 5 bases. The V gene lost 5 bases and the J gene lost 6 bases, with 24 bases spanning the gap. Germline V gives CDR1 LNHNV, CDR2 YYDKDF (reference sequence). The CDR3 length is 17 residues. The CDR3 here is CATSGTPRPLLKDTQYF. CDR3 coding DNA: TGTGCCACCAGCGGGACCCCCCGGCCCCTGCTTAAGGATACGCAGTATTTT.

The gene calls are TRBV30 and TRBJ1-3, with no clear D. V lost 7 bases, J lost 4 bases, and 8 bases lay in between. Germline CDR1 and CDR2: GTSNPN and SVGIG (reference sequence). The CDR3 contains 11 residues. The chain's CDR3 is CAYPAGNTIYF. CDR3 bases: TGTGCCTACCCTGCGGGAAACACCATATATTTT.

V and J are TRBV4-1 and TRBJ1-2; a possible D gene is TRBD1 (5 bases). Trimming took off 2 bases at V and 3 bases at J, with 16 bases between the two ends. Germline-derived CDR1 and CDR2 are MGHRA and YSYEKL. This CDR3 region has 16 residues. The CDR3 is CASSQLEGGRDYGYTF. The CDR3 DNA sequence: TGCGCCAGCAGCCAACTCGAGGGTGGCAGGGACTATGGCTACACCTTC.

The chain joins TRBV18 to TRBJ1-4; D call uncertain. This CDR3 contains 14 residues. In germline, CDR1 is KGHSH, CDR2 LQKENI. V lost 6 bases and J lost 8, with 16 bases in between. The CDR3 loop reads CASSPLLGNEKLFF. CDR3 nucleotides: TGTGCCAGCTCGCCCCTTTTGGGGAACGAAAAACTGTTTTTT.

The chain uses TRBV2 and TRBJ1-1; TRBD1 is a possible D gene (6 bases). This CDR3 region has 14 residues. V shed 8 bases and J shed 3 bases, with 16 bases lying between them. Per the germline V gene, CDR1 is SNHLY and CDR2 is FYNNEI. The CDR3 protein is CASSLNRDDTEAFF. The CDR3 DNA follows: TGTGCCAGCTCATTAAACAGGGACGACACTGAAGCTTTCTTT. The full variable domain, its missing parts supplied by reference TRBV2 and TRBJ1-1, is EPEVTQTPSHQVTQMGQEVILRCVPISNHLYFYWYRQILGQKVEFLVSFYNNEISEKSEIFDDQFSVERPDGSNFTLKIRSTKLEDSAMYFCASSLNRDDTEAFFGQGTRLTVV.

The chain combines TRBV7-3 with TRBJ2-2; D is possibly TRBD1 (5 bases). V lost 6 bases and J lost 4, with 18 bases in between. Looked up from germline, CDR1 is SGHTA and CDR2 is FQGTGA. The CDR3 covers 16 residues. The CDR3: CASSFGQRSGTGELFF. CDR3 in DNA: TGTGCCAGCAGTTTCGGACAACGGTCGGGCACCGGGGAGCTGTTTTTT. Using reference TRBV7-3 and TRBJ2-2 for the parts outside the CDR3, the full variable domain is GAGVSQTPSNKVTEKGKYVELRCDPISGHTALYWYRQSLGQGPEFLIYFQGTGAADDSGLPNDRFFAVRPEGSVSTLKIQRTERGDSAVYLCASSFGQRSGTGELFFGEGSRLTVL.

The CDR3, as DNA: TGTGCCAGCAGCGGGCGGGGGGTTCCCTACGAGCAGTACTTC. Its protein product is CASSGRGVPYEQYF. J is TRBJ2-7 and V is TRBV7-9; 8 bases match TRBD2. From germline, CDR1 is SEHNR and CDR2 FQNEAQ (reference sequence). Trimming took 5 bases from V and 2 from J; bases not matched to a gene: 5. The CDR3 is made up of 14 amino acids.

CDR3: CASKGQGEAFF. The CDR3 region has the DNA TGTGCCAGCAAGGGACAGGGCGAAGCTTTCTTT. The rearrangement joins TRBV2 to TRBJ1-1, with 9 bases lining up with TRBD1. Germline trimming cut 7 bases from V and 8 bases from J; bases unmatched to any gene: 2. CDR3 size: 11 residues. The V gene's germline CDR1 is SNHLY and CDR2 FYNNEI.

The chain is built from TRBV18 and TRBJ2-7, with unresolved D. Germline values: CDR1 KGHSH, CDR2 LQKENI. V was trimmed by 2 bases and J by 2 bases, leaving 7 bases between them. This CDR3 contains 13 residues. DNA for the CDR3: TGTGCCAGCTCACCAGGGTCGGCCTACGAGCAGTACTTC. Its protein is CASSPGSAYEQYF.

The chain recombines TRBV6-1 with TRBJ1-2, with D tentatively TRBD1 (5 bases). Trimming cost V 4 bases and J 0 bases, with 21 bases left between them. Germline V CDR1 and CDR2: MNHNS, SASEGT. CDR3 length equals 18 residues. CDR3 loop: CASSGGTSPRGANYGYTF. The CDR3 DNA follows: TGTGCCAGCAGTGGTGGGACTTCACCTCGGGGAGCTAACTATGGCTACACCTTC.

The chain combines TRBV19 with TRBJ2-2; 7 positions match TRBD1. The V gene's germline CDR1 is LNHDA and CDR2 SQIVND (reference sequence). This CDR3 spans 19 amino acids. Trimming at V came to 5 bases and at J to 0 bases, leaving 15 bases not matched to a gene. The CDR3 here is CASSSRIRDSPSNTGELFF. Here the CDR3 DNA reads TGTGCCAGTAGTTCCCGCATCCGGGACAGCCCATCGAACACCGGGGAGCTGTTTTTT.

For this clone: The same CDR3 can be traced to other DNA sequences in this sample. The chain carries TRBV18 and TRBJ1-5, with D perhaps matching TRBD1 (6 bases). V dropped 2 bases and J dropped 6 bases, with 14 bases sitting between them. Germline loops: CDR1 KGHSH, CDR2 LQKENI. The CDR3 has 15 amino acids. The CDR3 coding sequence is TGTGCCAGCTCACCAGGGGCAGGGGAGGGTCAGCCCCAGCATTTT. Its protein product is CASSPGAGEGQPQHF.

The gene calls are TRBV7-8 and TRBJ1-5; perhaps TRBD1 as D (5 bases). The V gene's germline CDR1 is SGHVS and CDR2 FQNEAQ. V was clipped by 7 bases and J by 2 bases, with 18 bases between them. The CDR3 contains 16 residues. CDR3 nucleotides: TGTGCCAGCACCTCTGGGGCAGCATACGGCAATCAGCCCCAGCATTTT. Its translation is CASTSGAAYGNQPQHF.

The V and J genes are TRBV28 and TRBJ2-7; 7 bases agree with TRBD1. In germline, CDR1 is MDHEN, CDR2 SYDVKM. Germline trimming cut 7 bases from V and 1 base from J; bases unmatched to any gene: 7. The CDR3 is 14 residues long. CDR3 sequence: CASKRQGDSYEQYF. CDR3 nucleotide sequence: TGTGCCAGCAAACGACAGGGCGATTCCTACGAGCAGTACTTC.

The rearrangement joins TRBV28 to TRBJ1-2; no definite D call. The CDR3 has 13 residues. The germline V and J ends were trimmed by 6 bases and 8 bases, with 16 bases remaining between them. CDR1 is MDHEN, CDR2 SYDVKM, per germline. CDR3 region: CASRTPLYWGYTF. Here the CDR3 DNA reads TGTGCCAGCAGAACCCCCCTTTACTGGGGCTACACCTTC.

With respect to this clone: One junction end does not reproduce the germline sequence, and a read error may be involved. The CDR3 DNA is TGTGCCCGCAGCTCCCTAGGTCAGGGGGCTGCTGAAGCTTTCTTT. It specifies CARSSLGQGAAEAFF. This chain links TRBV11-2 with TRBJ1-1, with 8 bases fitting TRBD1. The CDR3 totals 15 residues. Germline assignment: CDR1 SGHAT and CDR2 FQNNGV.

CDR3 loop: CASSLGLAGYYEQYF. CDR3 coding DNA: TGTGCCAGCAGCTTAGGACTAGCGGGATACTACGAGCAGTACTTC. The rearrangement links TRBV7-2 to TRBJ2-7; TRBD2 matches at 11 bases. Losses at the gene ends were 1 base for V and 3 bases for J; bases not matched to a gene: 2. From germline, CDR1 is SGHTA and CDR2 FQGNSA. The CDR3 length is 15 residues.

CDR3 sequence (DNA): TGCGCCAGCAGCCAGGTCGGCGGGACTCTCGACGAGCAGTACTTC. It codes for CASSQVGGTLDEQYF. The chain links TRBV4-1 to TRBJ2-7, with TRBD2 as a possible D gene (6 bases). Looked up from germline, CDR1 is MGHRA and CDR2 is YSYEKL. V was trimmed by 3 bases and J by 5 bases, leaving 17 bases between them. The CDR3 runs 15 residues.